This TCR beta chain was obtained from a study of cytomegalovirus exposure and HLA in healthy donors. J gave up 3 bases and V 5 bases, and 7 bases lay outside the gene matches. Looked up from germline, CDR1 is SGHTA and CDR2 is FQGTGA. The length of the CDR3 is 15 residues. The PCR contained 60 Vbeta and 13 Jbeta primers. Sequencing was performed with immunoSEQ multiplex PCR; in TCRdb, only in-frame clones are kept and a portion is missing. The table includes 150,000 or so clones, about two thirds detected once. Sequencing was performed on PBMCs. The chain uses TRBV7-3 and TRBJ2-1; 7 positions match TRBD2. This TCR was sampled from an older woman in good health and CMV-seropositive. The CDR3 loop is CASSHRSGNYNEQFF. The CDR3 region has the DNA TGTGCCAGCAGCCACAGGAGCGGGAACTACAATGAGCAGTTCTTC.